The 6 T cell receptor beta chains below all came from one sample that was sequenced in a study of CD8 T cells in Susac syndrome. cDNA came from roughly 0.53 to 1 ug RNA primed by random hexamers. Via MiXCR, TCRdb re-called the immunoSEQ multiplex PCR reads, giving one row per CDR3 protein. Altogether about 200,000 distinct CDR3 sequences are present, 95% being singletons, with the ten largest covering 0.1%. Sequences were obtained from CD4+ T cells from PBMCs. Receptors were obtained from a human donor in good health.

The genes are TRBV9 and TRBJ1-2; weak D call: TRBD1 (5 bases). The CDR3 spans 14 residues. CDR1 is SGDLS and CDR2 is YYNGEE in the germline V gene. Trimming pared 6 bases from V and 4 bases from J, leaving 16 bases between. The CDR3 DNA sequence: TGTGCCAGCACCCTAACAGGTCGCACCTATGGCTACACCTTC. It codes for CASTLTGRTYGYTF.

This sequence joins TRBV2 and TRBJ1-5; no definite D call. Trimming shortened V by 4 bases and J by 2 bases, and 9 bases separated the two germline ends. The CDR3 is 14 amino acids. Germline V gene data show CDR1 as SNHLY and CDR2 as FYNNEI. CDR3 sequence: CASSASARNQPQHF. In DNA, the CDR3 is TGTGCCAGCAGTGCCTCGGCCCGCAATCAGCCCCAGCATTTT.

The chain combines TRBV27 with TRBJ1-2, with 8 bases aligning to TRBD1. V lost 7 bases, J lost 8 bases, and 6 bases stayed unmatched. This CDR3 has 12 amino acids. Germline V gene lookup returns CDR1 MNHEY and CDR2 SMNVEV (reference sequence). The CDR3 protein is CASKTTGAGYTF. DNA for the CDR3: TGTGCCAGCAAGACGACAGGGGCAGGCTACACCTTC.

V and J are TRBV27 and TRBJ1-2, with D maybe TRBD1 (5 bases). This CDR3 region has 12 residues. V dropped 0 bases and J dropped 6 bases, with 5 bases sitting between them. CDR1 is MNHEY and CDR2 is SMNVEV in the germline V gene (reference sequence). CDR3 residues: CASSLSGDGYTF. The CDR3 region has the DNA TGTGCCAGCAGTTTATCGGGGGATGGCTACACCTTC.

The genes are TRBV10-3 and TRBJ2-3, with 12 bases identical to TRBD2. Germline values: CDR1 ENHRY, CDR2 SYGVKD. The junction had 11 bases not matched to a gene; V was cut back by 10 bases and J by 6 bases. This CDR3 spans 15 amino acids. The CDR3 region has the DNA TGTGCCACTGGACTAGCGGGGACCTCTTTGGATACGCAGTATTTT. Amino acids: CATGLAGTSLDTQYF.

The rearrangement links TRBV3-1 to TRBJ2-1; a weak D match, TRBD2 (6 bases). CDR1 is LGHDT and CDR2 is YNNKEL in the germline V gene (reference sequence). CDR3 length equals 12 residues. Trimming took 1 base from V and 13 from J, leaving 11 bases between them. CDR3 coding DNA: TGTGCCAGCAGCCAAGTCGCGGGGCAACAGTTCTTC. Translated: CASSQVAGQQFF.